Listed below are T cell receptor beta chains from one sample, sequenced in a study of T-cell memory formation after mild COVID-19. TCRdb called the 5' RACE reads again in MiXCR, with one record for every CDR3 protein. The profile shows around 510,000 distinct CDR3 sequences, approximately 21% of them singletons. Sequencing was done on a sample of PBMCs or a T cell subset sorted from them (not recorded which). The receptors shown here come from an adult woman who had mild COVID-19 (a few samples of this study predate the infection). Cell type and time point are not known. Each CDR3 is given with its conserved first and last residue. Fields, in order: V gene, J gene, CDR3 protein.

TRBV11-2	TRBJ2-1	CASSLISGALNNEQFF
TRBV30	TRBJ1-2	CAWSTLDGNKDYGYTF
TRBV6-4	TRBJ2-3	CASRLDRGTDTQYF
TRBV10-2	TRBJ1-3	CASRDGSSGNTIYF
TRBV5-6	TRBJ2-2	CASSFAQATGELFF
TRBV7-2	TRBJ1-2	CASRLGGGEKGYGYTF
TRBV9	TRBJ1-3	CASSSGTGYSGNTIYF
TRBV30	TRBJ1-3	CAWTLPGPFSGNTIYF
TRBV7-9	TRBJ1-1	CASSLWDSSREAFF
TRBV12-3/TRBV12-4	TRBJ1-2	CASSPGTGVGYGYTF
TRBV18	TRBJ1-5	CASSPPGDQPQHF
TRBV15	TRBJ2-1	CATSGGKGLAGGDEQFF
TRBV7-3	TRBJ2-1	CASSRIAGALIEQFF
TRBV21-1	TRBJ2-1	CASSKGGSGIYNEQFF
TRBV6-5	TRBJ2-3	CASRAVSGGADTQYF
TRBV5-4	TRBJ2-7	CASSLAWGYGPGASYEQYF
TRBV27	TRBJ2-3	CASSLMRTGGIPDTQYF
TRBV6-2/TRBV6-3	TRBJ2-5	CASSYGTGGTETQYF